The T cell receptor (beta chain) under discussion was sequenced for a study of molecular identifiers for immune sequencing clone quantification. Study details: Five aliquots were made in replicates from the RNA of around 20,000 or 100,000 naive CD8 cells, and four were sequenced.

Study results and caveats: Jurkat TCR RNA spiked in from one cell could reportedly be detected among 800,000 to 1,000,000 naive cells.

Concerning this clonotype itself: Its target is not known. It may be a read error: a sequence one base away is much more abundant.

Germline V gene lookup returns CDR1 MGHRA and CDR2 YSYEKL. This CDR3 has 17 residues. TCRdb recomputed calls from the PCR reads with MiXCR, one row per CDR3 protein. Of 88,000 or so distinct CDR3 sequences in the sample, about 21% were seen once. This clonotype was sampled from a human donor in good health. Some libraries in this study had Jurkat cell RNA spiked in. The rearrangement joins TRBV4-1 to TRBJ2-3; 13 bases match TRBD2. Sequencing used naive CD8+ T cells from blood, with Jurkat cell RNA spiked in. Subset here: FACS-sorted CD8+CD4-CCR7+CD45RA+ naive T cells. CDR3: CASSQVQGLAGQDTQCF. The CDR3 bases are TGCGCCAGCAGCCAGGTCCAGGGACTAGCGGGACAAGATACGCAGTGTTTT.